Listed below are T cell receptor beta chains from one sample, sequenced in a study of blood T cell repertoires in COVID-19. The protocol was immunoSEQ multiplex PCR, while the TCRdb copy is restricted to in-frame clones and leaves out a portion. The top ten clones hold roughly 1% of a sample with approximately 350,000 clones, 85% to 90% of them seen once. Material: PBMCs or T cells enriched from blood (not recorded which). These receptors all come from a man between 18 and 29 years old who had recovered from COVID-19. Each CDR3 is given with its conserved first and last residue. D genes are given only for firm matches. Only some rows state a clone size, as once, few, many or a class for expanded clones.

J: TRBJ1-2; length: 14; size: -; V: TRBV18; D: -; CDR3: CASSQTTRNYGYTF; DNA: TGTGCCAGCTCGCAGACAACACGGAACTATGGCTACACCTTC
J: TRBJ1-1; length: 12; size: -; V: TRBV5-1; D: -; CDR3: CASSLTTGEAFF; DNA: TGCGCCAGCAGCTTGACCACAGGGGAAGCTTTCTTT
J: TRBJ2-5; length: 14; size: -; V: TRBV7-9; D: -; CDR3: CASSHVLRSETQYF; DNA: TGTGCCAGCAGCCACGTTTTGAGATCAGAGACCCAGTACTTC
J: TRBJ2-7; length: 17; size: -; V: TRBV3-1/TRBV3-2; D: TRBD2; CDR3: CASSQDTPSGGRYEQYF; DNA: TGTGCCAGCAGCCAAGATACCCCCAGCGGGGGGCGATACGAGCAGTACTTC
J: TRBJ1-1; length: 13; size: -; V: TRBV12-3/TRBV12-4; D: -; CDR3: CASSLGVRAEAFF; DNA: TGTGCCAGCAGTTTAGGGGTTCGGGCTGAAGCTTTCTTT
J: TRBJ1-1; length: 15; size: -; V: TRBV2; D: -; CDR3: CASSEVHTRRTEAFF; DNA: TGTGCCAGCAGTGAAGTGCATACAAGGAGGACTGAAGCTTTCTTT
J: TRBJ1-6; length: 15; size: -; V: TRBV7-3; D: TRBD1; CDR3: CASSPGGQLNSPLHF; DNA: TGTGCCAGCAGCCCCGGGGGACAGCTAAATTCACCCCTCCACTTT
J: TRBJ1-4; length: 15; size: -; V: TRBV19; D: -; CDR3: CASSTSGDANEKLFF; DNA: TGTGCCAGTAGTACCTCAGGGGATGCTAATGAAAAACTGTTTTTT
J: TRBJ1-1; length: 16; size: -; V: TRBV18; D: TRBD1; CDR3: CASSPDWTGLNTEAFF; DNA: TGTGCCAGCTCACCCGATTGGACAGGTTTGAACACTGAAGCTTTCTTT
J: TRBJ2-3; length: 16; size: -; V: TRBV4-1; D: -; CDR3: CASSQVGGGGTDTQYF; DNA: TGCGCCAGCAGCCAAGTAGGAGGAGGAGGCACAGATACGCAGTATTTT
J: TRBJ1-2; length: 12; size: -; V: TRBV6-1; D: -; CDR3: CASSDSDYGYTF; DNA: TGTGCCAGCAGTGACAGCGACTATGGCTACACCTTC
J: TRBJ2-2; length: 15; size: once; V: TRBV5-1; D: TRBD1; CDR3: CASSWGQGRNGELFF; DNA: TGCGCCAGCAGCTGGGGACAGGGACGTAACGGGGAGCTGTTTTTT
J: TRBJ2-1; length: 17; size: -; V: TRBV7-3; D: -; CDR3: CASSPSRRAPGRNEQFF; DNA: TGTGCCAGCAGCCCCTCTAGGAGGGCCCCAGGGAGGAATGAGCAGTTCTTC
J: TRBJ2-7; length: 14; size: -; V: TRBV28; D: TRBD1; CDR3: CASRALGTANEQYF; DNA: TGTGCCAGCAGGGCCCTAGGGACAGCAAACGAGCAGTACTTC
J: TRBJ2-5; length: 16; size: -; V: TRBV6-1; D: TRBD2; CDR3: CASSERPSGRLETQYF; DNA: TGTGCCAGCAGTGAAAGACCTAGCGGGAGATTAGAGACCCAGTACTTC
J: TRBJ2-7; length: 15; size: -; V: TRBV29-1; D: TRBD2; CDR3: CSASGTSGSSYEQYF; DNA: TGCAGCGCCTCCGGGACTAGCGGGAGTTCCTACGAGCAGTACTTC
J: TRBJ2-1; length: 18; size: -; V: TRBV9; D: TRBD1; CDR3: CASSVGTGLLGSYNEQFF; DNA: TGTGCCAGCAGCGTCGGGACAGGGCTCCTCGGCTCCTACAATGAGCAGTTCTTC
J: TRBJ1-1; length: 12; size: -; V: TRBV6-5; D: -; CDR3: CASTPGGTEAFF; DNA: TGTGCCAGCACTCCGGGGGGAACTGAAGCTTTCTTT
J: TRBJ2-5; length: 13; size: -; V: TRBV30; D: -; CDR3: CAWSRQAQETQYF; DNA: TGTGCCTGGAGTCGACAGGCCCAAGAGACCCAGTACTTC
J: TRBJ1-5; length: 13; size: -; V: TRBV30; D: TRBD1; CDR3: CAWSGQGVQPQHF; DNA: TGTGCCTGGAGTGGACAGGGCGTCCAGCCCCAGCATTTT
J: TRBJ2-7; length: 12; size: -; V: TRBV6-1; D: -; CDR3: CASSEAPSEQYF; DNA: TGTGCCAGCAGTGAAGCGCCCAGCGAGCAGTACTTC
J: TRBJ1-3; length: 15; size: -; V: TRBV2; D: -; CDR3: CASRRQTVSGNTIYF; DNA: TGTGCCAGCAGGAGACAGACAGTCTCTGGAAACACCATATATTTT
J: TRBJ1-5; length: 14; size: -; V: TRBV30; D: -; CDR3: CAWSEGGGNQPQHF; DNA: TGTGCCTGGAGTGAAGGAGGGGGCAATCAGCCCCAGCATTTT
J: TRBJ1-1; length: 14; size: -; V: TRBV7-3; D: -; CDR3: CASSLGALNTEAFF; DNA: TGTGCCAGCAGCTTAGGGGCGTTGAACACTGAAGCTTTCTTT
J: TRBJ2-2; length: 16; size: few; V: TRBV18; D: TRBD1; CDR3: CASSPNRQGASGELFF; DNA: TGTGCCAGCTCACCTAACAGACAGGGGGCCTCCGGGGAGCTGTTTTTT
J: TRBJ1-3; length: 17; size: -; V: TRBV5-4; D: -; CDR3: CASSSDPGGISGNTIYF; DNA: TGTGCCAGCAGTTCGGACCCGGGAGGGATCTCTGGAAACACCATATATTTT
J: TRBJ1-5; length: 15; size: -; V: TRBV6-2/TRBV6-3; D: TRBD1; CDR3: CASSSPGTGNQPQHF; DNA: TGTGCCAGCAGTAGCCCCGGGACAGGCAATCAGCCCCAGCATTTT
J: TRBJ2-3; length: 18; size: -; V: TRBV4-1; D: TRBD2; CDR3: CASSQVWTSGGATDTQYF; DNA: TGCGCCAGCAGCCAAGTGTGGACTAGCGGGGGAGCCACAGATACGCAGTATTTT
J: TRBJ1-5; length: 16; size: -; V: TRBV19; D: -; CDR3: CASSKGRAVSNQPQHF; DNA: TGTGCCAGTAGTAAGGGCAGGGCGGTGAGCAATCAGCCCCAGCATTTT
J: TRBJ1-2; length: 15; size: -; V: TRBV5-1; D: TRBD1; CDR3: CASSFRDSGWDGYTF; DNA: TGCGCCAGCAGCTTTAGGGACAGCGGTTGGGATGGCTACACCTTC
J: TRBJ2-2; length: 18; size: -; V: TRBV4-2; D: -; CDR3: CASSQDLDAGLNTGELFF; DNA: TGTGCCAGCAGCCAAGATTTGGATGCGGGACTGAACACCGGGGAGCTGTTTTTT
J: TRBJ1-4; length: 15; size: -; V: TRBV2; D: TRBD1; CDR3: CASSRDRGRGEKLFF; DNA: TGTGCCAGCAGCCGGGACAGGGGTCGAGGTGAAAAACTGTTTTTT
J: TRBJ1-5; length: 12; size: -; V: TRBV7-3; D: -; CDR3: CASSLKGQPQHF; DNA: TGTGCCAGCAGCTTAAAGGGGCAGCCCCAGCATTTT
J: TRBJ1-6; length: 16; size: few; V: TRBV14; D: TRBD1; CDR3: CASPQTWTGKYSPLHF; DNA: TGTGCCAGCCCCCAAACCTGGACAGGGAAATATTCACCCCTCCACTTT
J: TRBJ2-1; length: 11; size: -; V: TRBV12-3/TRBV12-4; D: -; CDR3: CASSFSEPSFF; DNA: TGTGCCAGCAGTTTTTCGGAGCCCTCGTTCTTC
J: TRBJ1-4; length: 16; size: -; V: TRBV3-1/TRBV3-2; D: TRBD1; CDR3: CASSQLTGQGYEKLFF; DNA: TGTGCCAGCAGCCAATTAACGGGACAGGGATATGAAAAACTGTTTTTT
J: TRBJ1-4; length: 14; size: -; V: TRBV15; D: TRBD1; CDR3: CATSKTGVGEKLFF; DNA: TGTGCCACCAGCAAGACAGGGGTAGGGGAAAAACTGTTTTTT
J: TRBJ1-4; length: 15; size: -; V: TRBV5-1; D: TRBD1; CDR3: CASSLTGATNEKLFF; DNA: TGCGCCAGCAGCCTGACAGGGGCAACTAATGAAAAACTGTTTTTT
J: TRBJ2-7; length: 15; size: -; V: TRBV7-3; D: TRBD1; CDR3: CASSLTGTGSAEQYF; DNA: TGTGCCAGCAGCTTAACCGGGACAGGCTCGGCCGAGCAGTACTTC
J: TRBJ2-7; length: 15; size: -; V: TRBV5-6; D: TRBD1; CDR3: CASSRVDRDTYEQYF; DNA: TGTGCCAGCAGCCGGGTGGACAGGGACACCTACGAGCAGTACTTC
J: TRBJ1-1; length: 15; size: -; V: TRBV5-1; D: -; CDR3: CASSPDRRLNTEAFF; DNA: TGCGCCAGCAGCCCTGACAGGAGATTGAACACTGAAGCTTTCTTT
J: TRBJ2-1; length: 15; size: -; V: TRBV11-3; D: TRBD2; CDR3: CASSSQAGGYNEQFF; DNA: TGTGCCAGCAGCTCCCAAGCGGGGGGATACAATGAGCAGTTCTTC
J: TRBJ1-2; length: 15; size: -; V: TRBV10-3; D: TRBD1; CDR3: CAISDGTGGSYGYTF; DNA: TGTGCCATCAGTGACGGGACAGGGGGTAGTTATGGCTACACCTTC
J: TRBJ2-7; length: 14; size: -; V: TRBV19; D: TRBD2; CDR3: CASSPSGVVYEQYF; DNA: TGTGCCAGTAGTCCGAGCGGGGTAGTCTACGAGCAGTACTTC
J: TRBJ2-7; length: 14; size: -; V: TRBV5-1; D: TRBD1; CDR3: CASASGQRSYEQYF; DNA: TGCGCCAGTGCTTCGGGACAGCGCTCCTACGAGCAGTACTTC
J: TRBJ1-5; length: 18; size: -; V: TRBV27; D: -; CDR3: CASSLISTGPYSNQPQHF; DNA: TGTGCCAGCAGTTTAATCTCGACAGGACCTTATAGCAATCAGCCCCAGCATTTT
J: TRBJ1-2; length: 15; size: -; V: TRBV4-2; D: -; CDR3: CASSLRTENNYGYTF; DNA: TGTGCCAGCAGCCTGCGGACAGAGAATAACTATGGCTACACCTTC
J: TRBJ1-3; length: 17; size: -; V: TRBV19; D: -; CDR3: CASSNYRVLASGNTIYF; DNA: TGTGCCAGTAGTAATTACCGGGTCCTAGCCTCTGGAAACACCATATATTTT
J: TRBJ1-3; length: 14; size: -; V: TRBV9; D: -; CDR3: CASSVVVGRDPIYF; DNA: TGTGCCAGCAGCGTAGTAGTTGGGCGGGATCCGATATATTTT
J: TRBJ2-3; length: 16; size: -; V: TRBV11-3; D: TRBD2; CDR3: CASSLGLAGGHDTQYF; DNA: TGTGCCAGCAGCTTAGGACTAGCGGGGGGGCATGATACGCAGTATTTT
J: TRBJ1-5; length: 14; size: -; V: TRBV4-2; D: TRBD1; CDR3: CASSQGTGGQPQHF; DNA: TGTGCCAGCAGCCAAGGGACAGGGGGGCAGCCCCAGCATTTT
J: TRBJ1-5; length: 15; size: once; V: TRBV19; D: -; CDR3: CASSRSGLGNQPQHF; DNA: TGTGCCAGTAGTAGATCAGGGCTGGGCAATCAGCCCCAGCATTTT
J: TRBJ2-7; length: 17; size: -; V: TRBV24-1; D: TRBD1; CDR3: CATPVHLPGQGKDEQYF; DNA: TGTGCCACTCCAGTCCACCTACCGGGACAGGGTAAGGACGAGCAGTACTTC
J: TRBJ1-1; length: 15; size: -; V: TRBV6-5; D: TRBD1; CDR3: CASRAETGVNTEAFF; DNA: TGTGCCAGCAGGGCGGAGACAGGGGTGAACACTGAAGCTTTCTTT
J: TRBJ1-1; length: 12; size: -; V: TRBV6-5; D: TRBD1; CDR3: CASSPGQVGAFF; DNA: TGTGCCAGCAGTCCCGGACAGGTAGGAGCTTTCTTT
J: TRBJ1-5; length: 13; size: -; V: TRBV7-2; D: TRBD1; CDR3: CASSDRVQQPQHF; DNA: TGTGCCAGCAGCGACAGGGTGCAGCAGCCCCAGCATTTT
J: TRBJ2-3; length: 17; size: -; V: TRBV3-1/TRBV3-2; D: TRBD2; CDR3: CASSQGGGAGKADTQYF; DNA: TGTGCCAGCAGCCAGGGGGGAGGAGCGGGGAAAGCGGATACGCAGTATTTT
J: TRBJ2-7; length: 15; size: -; V: TRBV2; D: TRBD2; CDR3: CASKKGLAGENEQYF; DNA: TGTGCCAGCAAGAAAGGGCTAGCGGGAGAAAACGAGCAGTACTTC